This T cell receptor (beta chain) was captured in a study of blood T cell repertoires in COVID-19. Study in general: Sources were T cells, B-cell-depleted T cells, or PBMCs; the material itself was cDNA or gDNA.

The CDR3 runs 16 residues. Losses at the gene ends were 6 bases for V and 4 bases for J; bases not matched to a gene: 8. Germline V gives CDR1 MDHEN, CDR2 SYDVKM. In the source study's methods: Reference gene primer amplification in the assay estimated nucleated cell counts. Clones were read by immunoSEQ multiplex PCR, and TCRdb kept only the in-frame ones, dropping some. V and J calls and clone size are copied from that table; D and trimming were computed from the DNA. The repertoire holds 330,000 or so clones, with roughly 87% as singletons. Study members were between roughly 18 and 89 years old and lived in roughly 24 US regions. Each recovered donor of Cohort 3 presented with two negative PCRs, clearance, or symptom resolution.

The sample taken for sequencing was PBMCs or T cells enriched from blood (not recorded which). This clonotype was sampled from a woman younger than 45 who had recovered from COVID-19. The chain is built from TRBV28 and TRBJ1-3; TRBD1 aligns across 11 bases. The DNA for the CDR3 is TGTGCCAGCAGCCCCTGGACAGGGGGCACGGGAAACACCATATATTTT. Its protein is CASSPWTGGTGNTIYF.